A single sample gave rise to the 30 T cell receptor beta chains below, sequenced in a study of T cell responses to AZD1222 COVID-19 vaccine (dated by TCRdb to the early 2020s). The library was prepared using the immunoSEQ multiplex PCR assay. This is the immuneACCESS table as TCRdb keeps it, with only in-frame sequences that have V and J called. A part of the clones is gone; compared with another copy, unresolved V genes explain less than half, and the rest is unexplained. The table for this sample lists roughly 150,000 clones; 75% to 90% of them were counted only once. Together, the top ten hold 5.5% to 7% of the sample. According to the study, the label for this sample's time point signals: sample from adult after SARS-CoV-2 infection, after symptom onset. Sequenced here: peripheral blood, sampled after recovery from COVID-19. The receptor set was obtained from an adult who had recovered from COVID-19.

The chain carries TRBV15 and TRBJ1-5; a weak D match, TRBD1 (5 bases). CDR1 LNHNV and CDR2 YYDKDF come from the germline V gene (reference sequence). V lost 2 bases to trimming and J lost 5 bases, with 13 bases between them. The CDR3 has 15 residues. The CDR3 nucleotides are TGTGCCACCAGCAGATCAGGGACGGTTCATCAGCCCCAGCATTTT. Its protein is CATSRSGTVHQPQHF.

This chain links TRBV12-5 with TRBJ2-2; TRBD2 agrees at 15 bases. With V trimmed by 9 bases and J by 5 bases, 1 base remained unmatched. Germline assignment: CDR1 LGHNT and CDR2 FRNRAP. The CDR3 has 14 residues. CDR3 sequence: CASGLAGGTGELFF. CDR3 sequence (DNA): TGTGCTAGCGGACTAGCGGGAGGGACCGGGGAGCTGTTTTTT.

This chain uses TRBV2 with TRBJ2-2; D is undetermined. Germline loops: CDR1 SNHLY, CDR2 FYNNEI. This CDR3 is 14 amino acids long. V lost 5 bases and J lost 0, with 7 bases in between. The CDR3 DNA sequence: TGTGCCAGCAGTTCTAGTTCGAACACCGGGGAGCTGTTTTTT. Its protein product is CASSSSSNTGELFF.

V and J are TRBV5-1 and TRBJ2-3, with D maybe TRBD1 (6 bases). V shed 7 bases and J shed 8 bases, with 11 bases lying between them. The germline V gene has CDR1 SGHRS and CDR2 YFSETQ. This CDR3 has 11 amino acids. CDR3 region: CASGEGVTQYF. DNA for the CDR3: TGCGCCAGCGGAGAGGGGGTTACGCAGTATTTT.

V usage is TRBV3-1 (or the pseudogene TRBV3-2) and J usage is TRBJ2-7; D unresolved. This CDR3 spans 15 amino acids. Germline V gene data show CDR1 as LGHDT and CDR2 as YNNKEL (reference sequence). V was pared by 1 base and J by 7 bases, with 17 bases between. CDR3 in amino acids: CASSQVQSPNMEQYF. The CDR3 bases are TGTGCCAGCAGCCAAGTACAGAGCCCCAATATGGAGCAGTACTTC.

V is TRBV3-1 (or the pseudogene TRBV3-2) and J is TRBJ1-1; 10 bases line up with TRBD1. J gave up 4 bases and V 8 bases, and 4 bases lay outside the gene matches. This CDR3 contains 13 residues. Germline CDR1 LGHDT, CDR2 YNNKEL (reference sequence). CDR3 protein: CASVGQGVTEAFF. The CDR3 nucleotides are TGTGCCAGCGTAGGACAGGGGGTCACTGAAGCTTTCTTT.

CDR3 sequence reads: CASSPGRGYEQYF. The CDR3, as DNA: TGTGCCAGCAGCCCCGGACGGGGCTACGAGCAGTACTTC. This rearrangement joins TRBV7-6 to TRBJ2-7, with D perhaps TRBD2 (5 bases). Germline CDR1 is SGHVS and CDR2 is FNYEAQ. This CDR3 has 13 amino acids. Deletions cut 5 bases from V and 3 bases from J, with 11 bases between.

The rearrangement joins TRBV20-1 to TRBJ1-2; possible D gene TRBD1, 6 bases. The CDR3 runs to 11 residues. Germline values: CDR1 DFQATT, CDR2 SNEGSKA (reference sequence). Trimming cost V 6 bases and J 4 bases, with 9 bases left between them. The DNA of the CDR3 is TGCAGTGCCTCGACAGGCTATGGCTACACCTTC. This encodes CSASTGYGYTF.

The rearrangement uses TRBV29-1 and TRBJ1-1, with 9 bases lining up with TRBD1. The trim removed 7 bases at V and 4 bases at J, leaving 7 bases unmatched. Germline V gene data show CDR1 as SQVTM and CDR2 as ANQGSEA. The CDR3 runs 13 residues. In DNA, the CDR3 is TGCAGCGCCCTGGACAGGGGAGGCACTGAAGCTTTCTTT. This gives the protein CSALDRGGTEAFF. Supplemented by reference TRBV29-1 and TRBJ1-1, the full variable domain reads SAVISQKPSRDICQRGTSLTIQCQVDSQVTMMFWYRQQPGQSLTLIATANQGSEATYESGFVIDKFPISRPNLTFSTLTVSNMSPEDSSIYLCSALDRGGTEAFFGQGTRLTVV.

The chain uses TRBV7-9 and TRBJ2-7, with no clear D. Trimming took 2 bases from V and 0 from J, leaving 11 bases between them. Germline values: CDR1 SEHNR, CDR2 FQNEAQ (reference sequence). The CDR3 spans 15 residues. Written as DNA, the CDR3 is TGTGCCAGCAGCTTATCTCCTGAGTCCTCCTACGAGCAGTACTTC. Translating it yields CASSLSPESSYEQYF.

This clone has a single count. The V and J genes are TRBV7-9 and TRBJ1-1; 7 bases map to TRBD1. The germline CDR1 and CDR2 sequences are SEHNR and FQNEAQ (reference sequence). The CDR3 totals 17 residues. Unmatched junction bases numbered 13, after V lost 3 bases and J lost 3 bases. The CDR3, as DNA: TGTGCCAGCAGCTTTACAGGGGCCGGGAAGATAGACACTGAAGCTTTCTTT. It translates to CASSFTGAGKIDTEAFF. The variable domain in full, completed from reference TRBV7-9 and TRBJ1-1, reads DTGVSQNPRHKITKRGQNVTFRCDPISEHNRLYWYRQTLGQGPEFLTYFQNEAQLEKSRLLSDRFSAERPKGSFSTLEIQRTEQGDSAMYLCASSFTGAGKIDTEAFFGQGTRLTVV.

V and J are TRBV19 and TRBJ1-5; tentative D call: TRBD1 (5 bases). The germline V gene has CDR1 LNHDA and CDR2 SQIVND (reference sequence). Trimming removed 6 bases at V and 4 bases at J, with 10 bases between. The CDR3 extends over 13 amino acids. The CDR3 nucleotides are TGTGCCAGTAGCCTCCAGGGAAATCAGCCCCAGCATTTT. This gives the protein CASSLQGNQPQHF.

This chain links TRBV19 with TRBJ1-5; TRBD1 agrees at 7 bases. J was trimmed by 4 bases and V by 5 bases; bases with no gene match: 5. Germline V gives CDR1 LNHDA, CDR2 SQIVND (reference sequence). The CDR3 is 14 amino acids. The CDR3 reads CASSSGGGNQPQHF. The CDR3 DNA follows: TGTGCCAGTAGTTCAGGGGGTGGGAATCAGCCCCAGCATTTT.

The chain couples TRBV19 to TRBJ2-2; D is ambiguous. Trimming cost V 3 bases and J 5 bases, with 13 bases left between them. The V gene's germline CDR1 is LNHDA and CDR2 SQIVND (reference sequence). The CDR3 loop spans 15 amino acids. The CDR3 here is CASSIPLIGTGELFF. The CDR3 DNA reads as TGTGCCAGTAGTATCCCCCTCATCGGGACCGGGGAGCTGTTTTTT.

This rearrangement joins TRBV7-8 to TRBJ1-6; a weak D match, TRBD1 (5 bases). The length of the CDR3 is 18 residues. V gave up 5 bases and J gave up 3 bases, with 20 bases separating them. Germline V CDR1 and CDR2: SGHVS, FQNEAQ. CDR3 bases: TGTGCCAGCAGCGGCTCAAGGGCGGGGGGTTACTATAATTCACCCCTCCACTTT. The encoded protein is CASSGSRAGGYYNSPLHF.

The chain carries TRBV5-8 and TRBJ2-7; D not resolved. The CDR3 contains 11 residues. Germline V gives CDR1 SGHTS, CDR2 YDEGEE. Between the trimmed V and J ends, which lost 0 bases and 7 bases, there was a span of 5 bases. CDR3 coding DNA: TGTGCCAGCAGCTTGGCTGTAGAGCAGTACTTC. This encodes CASSLAVEQYF.

The CDR3 DNA reads TGTGCCAGCAGCGTATTCGGGACAGCACTGATGAACACTGAAGCTTTCTTT. Protein product: CASSVFGTALMNTEAFF. The rearrangement joins TRBV9 to TRBJ1-1; 7 bases match TRBD1. The CDR3 sequence is 17 residues long. Losses at the gene ends were 1 base for V and 0 bases for J; bases not matched to a gene: 9. Germline CDR1 SGDLS, CDR2 YYNGEE.

This chain connects TRBV3-1 (or the pseudogene TRBV3-2) to TRBJ2-3; D perhaps matches TRBD2 (5 bases). V lost 3 bases and J 2 bases, leaving 9 bases between the germline ends. The germline gives CDR1 LGHDT, CDR2 YNNKEL (reference sequence). The CDR3 runs 14 residues. The CDR3 loop is CASSHEGITDTQYF. Written as DNA, the CDR3 is TGTGCCAGCAGCCATGAGGGCATCACAGATACGCAGTATTTT.

The chain joins TRBV27 to TRBJ1-2; 9 nucleotides line up with TRBD1. In germline, CDR1 is MNHEY, CDR2 SMNVEV (reference sequence). V was pared by 5 bases and J by 5 bases, with 6 bases of the junction left unmatched. CDR3 size: 14 residues. CDR3 DNA sequence: TGTGCCAGCAGTCCGCGGACAGGGGAGTATGGCTACACCTTC. It codes for CASSPRTGEYGYTF.

The rearrangement uses TRBV28 and TRBJ2-7, with TRBD2 identical over 8 bases. The CDR3 sequence is 15 residues long. Losses at the gene ends were 7 bases for V and 6 bases for J; bases not matched to a gene: 14. CDR1 is MDHEN and CDR2 is SYDVKM in the germline V gene. In nucleotides, the CDR3 is TGTGCCAGCATCCCGGGAGGGTCGGGGCCTTCCGAGCAGTACTTC. This codes for CASIPGGSGPSEQYF.

The CDR3, as DNA: TGTGCCAGCAGCGTAGGGGACAGGGGGATCTATGGCTACACCTTC. Translating gives CASSVGDRGIYGYTF. This chain uses TRBV9 with TRBJ1-2, with 11 positions matching TRBD1. The CDR3 consists of 15 residues. J lost 4 bases, V lost 0 bases, and 2 bases had no gene match. Germline V gives CDR1 SGDLS, CDR2 YYNGEE.

The chain recombines TRBV5-1 with TRBJ2-2; 10 nucleotides agree with TRBD2. The CDR3 runs to 15 residues. Per the germline V gene, CDR1 is SGHRS and CDR2 is YFSETQ. V was clipped by 4 bases and J by 3 bases; unmatched bases: 3. CDR3 DNA sequence: TGCGCCAGCAGCGAGGGACTAGCGCACACCGGGGAGCTGTTTTTT. This gives the protein CASSEGLAHTGELFF. The entire variable domain, with the rest obtained from reference TRBV5-1 and TRBJ2-2, is as follows: KAGVTQTPRYLIKTRGQQVTLSCSPISGHRSVSWYQQTPGQGLQFLFEYFSETQRNKGNFPGRFSGRQFSNSRSEMNVSTLELGDSALYLCASSEGLAHTGELFFGEGSRLTVL.

The table lists this clone with a few counts. V is TRBV3-1 (or the pseudogene TRBV3-2) and J is TRBJ1-2; D is unresolved. Germline V CDR1 and CDR2: LGHDT, YNNKEL (reference sequence). The CDR3 extends over 12 amino acids. Trimming took off 1 base at V and 8 bases at J, with 8 bases between the two ends. The CDR3 loop reads CASSQGVSGYTF. CDR3 coding DNA: TGTGCCAGCAGCCAAGGGGTTAGCGGCTACACCTTC.

The rearrangement joins TRBV7-2 to TRBJ1-4; D possibly corresponds to TRBD1 (6 bases). The CDR3 contains 15 residues. Looked up from germline, CDR1 is SGHTA and CDR2 is FQGNSA. The V end was cut by 4 bases, the J end by 1 base, with 10 bases between. The DNA of the CDR3 is TGTGCCAGCAGCTCACAGGGTGTAACTAATGAAAAACTGTTTTTT. Translated, it gives CASSSQGVTNEKLFF.

About this clone itself: The same CDR3 can be traced to other DNA sequences in this sample. This chain uses TRBV7-2 with TRBJ2-7; TRBD2 matches 8 bases. The CDR3 totals 14 residues. V dropped 5 bases and J dropped 2; count of bases not matched to a gene: 5. The V gene's germline CDR1 is SGHTA and CDR2 FQGNSA. This CDR3 is CASSLGRGAYEQYF. The CDR3 nucleotides are TGTGCCAGCAGCCTGGGGCGGGGGGCCTACGAGCAGTACTTC.

This clone was seen once. The chain has TRBV7-6 and TRBJ2-7; the D gene is possibly TRBD1 (5 bases). The CDR3 sequence is 13 residues long. Trimming cost V 2 bases and J 6 bases, with 11 bases left between them. Germline CDR1 is SGHVS and CDR2 is FNYEAQ. This chain's CDR3 is CASSLLPGPEQYF. The CDR3, as DNA: TGTGCCAGCAGCTTACTACCAGGGCCCGAGCAGTACTTC.

J is TRBJ2-7 and V is TRBV5-1; 8 bases are a match to TRBD1. CDR3 size: 14 residues. J gave up 2 bases and V 4 bases, and 5 bases lay outside the gene matches. CDR1 SGHRS and CDR2 YFSETQ come from the germline V gene. As DNA, the CDR3 is TGCGCCAGCAGCGGACAGGGTCTTACCTACGAGCAGTACTTC. Amino acids: CASSGQGLTYEQYF. Looking up the rest from reference TRBV5-1 and TRBJ2-7 gives the full variable domain: KAGVTQTPRYLIKTRGQQVTLSCSPISGHRSVSWYQQTPGQGLQFLFEYFSETQRNKGNFPGRFSGRQFSNSRSEMNVSTLELGDSALYLCASSGQGLTYEQYFGPGTRLTVT.

The chain uses TRBV5-6 and TRBJ2-2; 7 nucleotides line up with TRBD2. CDR1 is SGHDT, CDR2 YYEEEE, per germline. V shed 0 bases and J 4 bases; nucleotides not matched to a gene: 3. CDR3 length: 15 residues. The CDR3 coding sequence is TGTGCCAGCAGCTTGGGGCTAGCGGCCACCGGGGAGCTGTTTTTT. Residues: CASSLGLAATGELFF.

The chain employs TRBV7-9 and TRBJ1-5, with unresolved D. Trimming pared 6 bases from V and 6 bases from J, leaving 9 bases between. The CDR3 consists of 12 residues. Germline CDR1 SEHNR, CDR2 FQNEAQ (reference sequence). CDR3 residues: CASSQMGQPQHF. In nucleotides, the CDR3 is TGTGCCAGCAGTCAAATGGGTCAGCCCCAGCATTTT.

The J gene is TRBJ1-1, the V gene TRBV18; D ambiguous. The V end lost 3 bases, the J end lost 1 base, and 6 bases lay between the germline ends. The CDR3 extends over 13 amino acids. Germline assignment: CDR1 KGHSH and CDR2 LQKENI. The CDR3, as DNA: TGTGCCAGCTCACCTGTTGCGAACACTGAAGCTTTCTTT. Protein sequence: CASSPVANTEAFF. Supplemented by reference TRBV18 and TRBJ1-1, the full variable domain reads NAGVMQNPRHLVRRRGQEARLRCSPMKGHSHVYWYRQLPEEGLKFMVYLQKENIIDESGMPKERFSAEFPKEGPSILRIQQVVRGDSAAYFCASSPVANTEAFFGQGTRLTVV.